The rows below give T cell receptor beta chains drawn from one sample of a study of shared clonotypes between healthy human individuals. Repertoires were generated with immunoSEQ multiplex PCR, while TCRdb's copy carries only in-frame clones and drops some. The repertoire has a few million clones, around nine tenths of them found once; the top ten carry over 0.12%. Material: naive CD4+ T cells sorted from blood. The receptor set was obtained from a man younger than 35 in good health. Both conserved end residues are part of each CDR3. D genes are given only for firm matches.

v_gene,d_gene,j_gene,CDR3aa
TRBV10-3,TRBD2,TRBJ2-7,CAISVGLDKTYEQYF
TRBV18,TRBD1,TRBJ2-4,CASSPETGGQIGKNIQYF
TRBV7-3,TRBD1,TRBJ1-4,CASSHTPRDRREKLFF
TRBV30,.,TRBJ1-4,CAWRMGIRDEKLFF
TRBV4-1,.,TRBJ2-3,CASSQLVGALTDTQYF
TRBV2,.,TRBJ1-2,CASSGRATSNYGYTF
TRBV29-1,.,.,CSVEGRAYEQYF
TRBV7-6,TRBD2,TRBJ2-7,CASSIGTSGIVGEQYF
TRBV7-2,TRBD2,TRBJ2-3,CASSLRPSGSYTQYF
TRBV6-1,.,TRBJ1-1,CAILKNTEAFF
TRBV6-1,.,TRBJ1-1,CASTRNTEAFF
TRBV7-9,.,TRBJ1-1,CASSSIGQTREAFF
TRBV11-2,.,TRBJ2-1,CASSLDHDPSYNEQFF
TRBV23-1,.,TRBJ2-1,CASSQSPGVRYNEQFF
TRBV27,.,TRBJ2-2,CASSLTGPGELFF
TRBV6-4,TRBD2,TRBJ2-3,CASSGRTSGASTDTQYF
TRBV6-5,.,TRBJ1-3,CASKTERTSGNTIYF
TRBV29-1,.,TRBJ2-5,CSARGEKETQYF
TRBV19,.,TRBJ1-2,CASSPGISQTNYGYTF
TRBV27,TRBD1,TRBJ1-2,CASSLSWGQGSGYTF
TRBV19,.,TRBJ1-2,CASGTGRIAGYTF
TRBV5-1,TRBD2,TRBJ2-5,CASSLTSGGGETQYF
TRBV5-6,.,TRBJ2-2,CASSPGTTRNTGELFF
TRBV28,.,TRBJ2-2,CASSPGPPRGELFF
TRBV19,TRBD1,TRBJ1-6,CASSIEGTGNSPLHF
TRBV19,.,TRBJ2-7,CASKVGTSSYEQYF
TRBV9,.,TRBJ1-3,CASSVDGGGNTIYF
TRBV4-1,.,TRBJ2-7,CASRQETPTGLASYEQYF
TRBV11-2,.,TRBJ2-7,CASSLDALGGRYYEQYF
TRBV18,TRBD2,TRBJ2-3,CASSPPGLAGYSDTQYF
TRBV19,TRBD1,TRBJ1-5,CASSRGGTGRGASNQPQHF
TRBV6-9,TRBD1,TRBJ1-2,CASSYGTGGGYGYTF
TRBV5-5,.,TRBJ2-7,CASSLAFFSYEQYF
TRBV28,.,TRBJ1-4,CASSFGGPNEKLFF
TRBV5-4,.,TRBJ1-2,CASSSVANYGYTF
TRBV25-1,TRBD1,TRBJ2-2,CASSPLDRDAGELFF
TRBV5-1,TRBD1,TRBJ2-3,CASSSAPGQGTDTQYF
TRBV10-3,.,TRBJ1-6,CAIRAEGDSSPLHF
TRBV4-3,TRBD2,TRBJ2-5,CASSQGLAEETQYF
TRBV30,.,TRBJ1-1,CAWAPGAPTEAFF
TRBV19,TRBD2,TRBJ2-7,CASSISGGQIYEQYF
TRBV30,.,TRBJ1-5,CAWRGESENQPQHF
TRBV5-6,.,TRBJ1-1,CASSYEGDFHEAFF
TRBV11-3,.,TRBJ2-1,CASSTRTGYNEQFF
TRBV7-9,.,TRBJ2-2,CASNQTPNTGELFF
TRBV10-1,TRBD1,TRBJ2-7,CASSEGTGPWEQYF
TRBV5-1,TRBD2,TRBJ2-5,CASSLAGSGRLETQYF
TRBV18,.,TRBJ1-1,CASSPFLNTEAFF
TRBV2,TRBD1,TRBJ1-6,CAIRSGGGMDSPLHF
TRBV6-1,TRBD2,TRBJ2-3,CASSGSVRGMTSGHTDTQYF
TRBV5-1,.,TRBJ2-7,CASSLVSGYEQYF
TRBV6-5,.,TRBJ2-3,CASSYPGTDTQYF
TRBV6-4,.,TRBJ2-4,CASSDPKGNIQYF
TRBV7-8,.,TRBJ2-1,CASSLDPSYNEQFF
TRBV5-1,.,TRBJ2-3,CASSLDQLTDTQYF